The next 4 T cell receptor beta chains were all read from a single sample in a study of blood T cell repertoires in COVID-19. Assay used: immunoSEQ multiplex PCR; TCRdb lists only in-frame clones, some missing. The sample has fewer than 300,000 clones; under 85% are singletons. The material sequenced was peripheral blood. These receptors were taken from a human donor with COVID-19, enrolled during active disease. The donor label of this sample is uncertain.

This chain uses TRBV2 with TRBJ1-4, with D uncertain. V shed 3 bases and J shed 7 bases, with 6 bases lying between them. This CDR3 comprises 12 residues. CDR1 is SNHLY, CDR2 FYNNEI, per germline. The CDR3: CASSDHSEKLFF. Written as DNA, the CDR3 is TGTGCCAGCAGTGATCATAGTGAAAAACTGTTTTTT.

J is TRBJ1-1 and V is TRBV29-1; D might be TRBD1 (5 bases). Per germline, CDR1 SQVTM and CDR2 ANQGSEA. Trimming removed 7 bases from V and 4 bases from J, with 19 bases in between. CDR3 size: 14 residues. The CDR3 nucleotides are TGCAGCGCCTCCTTTGGGGGAGGAGGCACTGAAGCTTTCTTT. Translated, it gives CSASFGGGGTEAFF.

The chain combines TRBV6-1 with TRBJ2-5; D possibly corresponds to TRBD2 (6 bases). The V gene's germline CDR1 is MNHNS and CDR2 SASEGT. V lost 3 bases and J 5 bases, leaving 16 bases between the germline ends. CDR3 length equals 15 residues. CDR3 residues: CASSELAGSWETQYF. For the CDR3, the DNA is TGTGCCAGCAGTGAGTTGGCGGGATCCTGGGAGACCCAGTACTTC.

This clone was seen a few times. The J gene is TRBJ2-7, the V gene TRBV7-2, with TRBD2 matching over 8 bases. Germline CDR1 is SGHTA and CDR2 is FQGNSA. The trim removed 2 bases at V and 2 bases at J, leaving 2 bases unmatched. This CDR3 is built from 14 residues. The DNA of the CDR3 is TGTGCCAGCAGCTTACGGGAGGGACCCTACGAGCAGTACTTC. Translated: CASSLREGPYEQYF. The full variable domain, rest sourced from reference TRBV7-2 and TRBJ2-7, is GAGVSQSPSNKVTEKGKDVELRCDPISGHTALYWYRQSLGQGLEFLIYFQGNSAPDKSGLPSDRFSAERTGGSVSTLTIQRTQQEDSAVYLCASSLREGPYEQYFGPGTRLTVT.